This T cell receptor (beta chain) was identified in a study of T cell repertoires in cytomegalovirus infection. Study background: The authors used CMV epitopes that were HLA-C-restricted (recently identified) and HLA-B-restricted (well studied).

In the case of this clonotype: The antigen remains undetermined.

Germline V gives CDR1 ENHRY, CDR2 SYGVKD. The CDR3 has 16 residues. With 6 bases clipped from V and 5 bases from J, the junction kept 7 bases outside the gene matches. Each CDR3 protein is one row after TCRdb ran MiXCR on the reads. The table lists a few hundred thousand distinct CDR3 sequences, 35% to 50% of them singletons. The chain uses TRBV10-3 and TRBJ2-1, with 13 bases identical to TRBD2. The sequence was obtained from a human donor in good health (CMV status not recorded). Some clones in this sample may be carry-over from other donors' samples. Sample: cultured PBMCs, taken from culture after CMV antigen stimulation. CDR3 region: CAISTRLAGGHNEQFF. In DNA form, the CDR3 reads TGTGCCATCAGCACGCGACTAGCGGGGGGACACAATGAGCAGTTCTTC.